This passage covers 19 T cell receptor beta chains from one sample sequenced in a study of radiotherapy plus CTLA-4 blockade in lung cancer. Data came from immunoSEQ multiplex PCR; TCRdb stores just in-frame clones and leaves some out. The sample includes some 50,000 clones, roughly 81% of them seen just once. This sample comprised peripheral blood, obtained from a patient treated with radiotherapy plus ipilimumab. These receptors came from a human donor with non-small cell lung cancer whose response to radiotherapy plus ipilimumab could not be evaluated.

The chain combines TRBV5-1 with TRBJ2-7; 10 bases align to TRBD2. The germline gives CDR1 SGHRS, CDR2 YFSETQ. The trim removed 4 bases at V and 6 bases at J, leaving 10 bases unmatched. The CDR3 runs 15 residues. The CDR3: CASSLGTSVGREQYF. The DNA of the CDR3 is TGCGCCAGCAGCCTCGGGACTAGCGTAGGACGCGAGCAGTACTTC.

V gene TRBV11-2 combines with J gene TRBJ2-7; weak D call: TRBD1 (6 bases). V shed 5 bases and J shed 3 bases, with 14 bases lying between them. CDR3 length equals 14 residues. Looked up from germline, CDR1 is SGHAT and CDR2 is FQNNGV. In nucleotides, the CDR3 is TGTGCCAGCAGCCCCGTCAGGGGCGGCTACGAGCAGTACTTC. Residues: CASSPVRGGYEQYF.

This clone was seen a single time. V is TRBV6-1 and J is TRBJ1-5, with 7 bases fitting TRBD1. The CDR3 has 14 residues. Germline values: CDR1 MNHNS, CDR2 SASEGT. J was trimmed by 5 bases and V by 7 bases; bases with no gene match: 8. CDR3 residues: CASTYRGWDQPQHF. CDR3 coding DNA: TGTGCCAGCACCTACAGGGGCTGGGATCAGCCCCAGCATTTT.

In the case of this clone: Likely a read error: the CDR3 ends without its conserved phenylalanine or tryptophan. Because the CDR3's place on the DNA is in doubt, the DNA is left out and the CDR3 is given as listed by TCRdb. This rearrangement joins TRBV7-4 to TRBJ1-6. Germline CDR1 SGHVT, CDR2 SQSDAQ. A total of 10 residues make up the CDR3, ends included. The CDR3 protein is CASSFVGGRR.

The rearrangement uses TRBV15 and TRBJ1-5; D gene unclear. Germline-derived CDR1 and CDR2 are LNHNV and YYDKDF (reference sequence). The CDR3 spans 16 residues. V was trimmed by 1 base and J by 3 bases, leaving 13 bases between them. As DNA, the CDR3 is TGTGCCACCAGCAGAGCCCTACAGAGGGACAATCAGCCCCAGCATTTT. Its protein is CATSRALQRDNQPQHF. The whole variable domain, remainder taken from reference TRBV15 and TRBJ1-5, is DAMVIQNPRYQVTQFGKPVTLSCSQTLNHNVMYWYQQKSSQAPKLLFHYYDKDFNNEADTPDNFQSRRPNTSFCFLDIRSPGLGDTAMYLCATSRALQRDNQPQHFGDGTRLSIL.

This chain uses TRBV5-1 with TRBJ2-1; 8 positions agree with TRBD2. Germline loops: CDR1 SGHRS, CDR2 YFSETQ. J was trimmed by 0 bases and V by 4 bases; bases with no gene match: 3. The CDR3 spans 15 residues. CDR3 region: CASSAGTSSYNEQFF. The CDR3 DNA follows: TGCGCCAGCAGCGCCGGGACTAGCTCCTACAATGAGCAGTTCTTC.

The chain joins TRBV19 to TRBJ1-5; 8 bases are a match to TRBD1. The CDR3 covers 14 residues. The ends lost 6 bases at V and 6 bases at J; junction bases unmatched: 7. CDR1 LNHDA and CDR2 SQIVND come from the germline V gene (reference sequence). The CDR3 bases are TGTGCCAGTAGCCCTACAGGGGGTCGTCAGCCCCAGCATTTT. This sequence encodes CASSPTGGRQPQHF.

This clone was seen a single time. V usage is TRBV5-5 and J usage is TRBJ2-3, with 11 bases identical to TRBD2. The germline CDR1 and CDR2 sequences are SGHKS and YYEKEE (reference sequence). Losses at the gene ends were 4 bases for V and 1 base for J; bases not matched to a gene: 2. The CDR3 spans 15 residues. CDR3 in amino acids: CASSRTSGRTDTQYF. CDR3 bases: TGTGCCAGCAGCCGGACTAGCGGGCGCACAGATACGCAGTATTTT.

The chain combines TRBV19 with TRBJ2-7; TRBD2 aligns across 7 bases. The CDR3 spans 14 residues. Germline CDR1 LNHDA, CDR2 SQIVND (reference sequence). Losses at the gene ends were 1 base for V and 5 bases for J; bases not matched to a gene: 5. The CDR3 loop is CASSIGREWDEQYF. CDR3 DNA sequence: TGTGCCAGTAGTATAGGGCGGGAGTGGGACGAGCAGTACTTC.

The chain links TRBV7-3 to TRBJ2-1; tentatively, D is TRBD2 (7 bases). Deletions cut 3 bases from V and 8 bases from J, with 11 bases between. The CDR3 runs 13 residues. From germline, CDR1 is SGHTA and CDR2 FQGTGA. The CDR3 DNA follows: TGTGCCAGCAGCTTGAAAGGGGGGGATGAGCAGTTCTTC. Protein product: CASSLKGGDEQFF.

V usage is TRBV19 and J usage is TRBJ2-2, with D possibly TRBD2 on 5 matching bases. Per the germline V gene, CDR1 is LNHDA and CDR2 is SQIVND (reference sequence). The V gene lost 5 bases and the J gene lost 7 bases, with 20 bases spanning the gap. The CDR3 runs 16 residues. The CDR3: CASSPRAASFIGELFF. CDR3 DNA sequence: TGTGCCAGTAGTCCCCGCGCCGCTAGCTTCATCGGGGAGCTGTTTTTT.

This clone was observed a handful of times. The chain combines TRBV2 with TRBJ2-3; TRBD1 is a possible D gene (6 bases). This CDR3 region has 16 residues. With 2 bases removed from V and 2 bases from J, the gap between germline ends came to 14 bases. Germline values: CDR1 SNHLY, CDR2 FYNNEI. Here the CDR3 DNA reads TGTGCCAGCAGTGAACCGACAGGTGCATTCACAGATACGCAGTATTTT. Residues: CASSEPTGAFTDTQYF. The complete variable domain, with remaining parts taken from reference TRBV2 and TRBJ2-3, reads EPEVTQTPSHQVTQMGQEVILRCVPISNHLYFYWYRQILGQKVEFLVSFYNNEISEKSEIFDDQFSVERPDGSNFTLKIRSTKLEDSAMYFCASSEPTGAFTDTQYFGPGTRLTVL.

A few counts support this clone. The chain has TRBV28 and TRBJ1-2; D is undetermined. CDR1 MDHEN and CDR2 SYDVKM come from the germline V gene. The CDR3 length is 12 residues. V shed 8 bases and J shed 6 bases, with 13 bases lying between them. As DNA, the CDR3 is TGTGCCAGCGGCTGGAGCTTCAATGGCTACACCTTC. As protein: CASGWSFNGYTF.

The rearrangement links TRBV14 to TRBJ2-4; D is possibly TRBD1 (5 bases). CDR3 size: 16 residues. The germline CDR1 and CDR2 sequences are SGHDN and FVKESK. V was trimmed by 4 bases and J by 6 bases, leaving 19 bases between them. The CDR3 coding sequence is TGTGCCAGCAGCCTGCAGGGTCGGGTTGGAAGAAACATTCAGTACTTC. Encoded protein: CASSLQGRVGRNIQYF.

This clone showed up just once. The chain recombines TRBV7-8 with TRBJ1-4, with D tentatively TRBD1 (6 bases). The CDR3 is 12 amino acids. CDR1 SGHVS and CDR2 FQNEAQ come from the germline V gene. V gave up 3 bases and J gave up 7 bases, with 6 bases separating them. The CDR3 DNA reads as TGTGCCAGCAGCTTCAGGGGTGAAAAACTGTTTTTT. It specifies CASSFRGEKLFF.

The V gene is TRBV19, the J gene TRBJ1-5; D possibly corresponds to TRBD1 (6 bases). Trimming took off 3 bases at V and 4 bases at J, with 10 bases between the two ends. The CDR3 consists of 14 residues. The germline gives CDR1 LNHDA, CDR2 SQIVND (reference sequence). CDR3 sequence: CASSIGQGNQPQHF. The CDR3 nucleotides are TGTGCCAGTAGTATTGGGCAGGGGAATCAGCCCCAGCATTTT.

The gene calls are TRBV7-6 and TRBJ2-2; 9 positions match TRBD2. The CDR3 runs 13 residues. Unmatched junction bases numbered 8, after V lost 5 bases and J lost 13 bases. The germline V gene has CDR1 SGHVS and CDR2 FNYEAQ. CDR3 loop: CASSAAGGVGLFF. Written as DNA, the CDR3 is TGTGCCAGCAGCGCAGCGGGGGGAGTAGGGCTGTTTTTT.

This rearrangement joins TRBV5-1 to TRBJ1-2, with TRBD1 matching 11 bases. Germline assignment: CDR1 SGHRS and CDR2 YFSETQ. This CDR3 is built from 14 residues. J lost 7 bases, V lost 4 bases, and 6 bases had no gene match. The CDR3 region has the DNA TGCGCCAGCAGCCCGGGACAGGGGGTCCTTGGCTACACCTTC. The encoded protein is CASSPGQGVLGYTF. The full variable domain, with the rest looked up from reference TRBV5-1 and TRBJ1-2, is KAGVTQTPRYLIKTRGQQVTLSCSPISGHRSVSWYQQTPGQGLQFLFEYFSETQRNKGNFPGRFSGRQFSNSRSEMNVSTLELGDSALYLCASSPGQGVLGYTFGSGTRLTVV.

This clone was recorded only once. V and J are TRBV29-1 and TRBJ2-3, with 10 bases matching TRBD2. Losses at the gene ends were 4 bases for V and 11 bases for J; bases not matched to a gene: 3. CDR3 size: 11 residues. Germline-derived CDR1 and CDR2 are SQVTM and ANQGSEA. CDR3: CSVGGTSEQYF. CDR3 DNA: TGCAGCGTTGGGGGGACTAGCGAGCAGTATTTT.